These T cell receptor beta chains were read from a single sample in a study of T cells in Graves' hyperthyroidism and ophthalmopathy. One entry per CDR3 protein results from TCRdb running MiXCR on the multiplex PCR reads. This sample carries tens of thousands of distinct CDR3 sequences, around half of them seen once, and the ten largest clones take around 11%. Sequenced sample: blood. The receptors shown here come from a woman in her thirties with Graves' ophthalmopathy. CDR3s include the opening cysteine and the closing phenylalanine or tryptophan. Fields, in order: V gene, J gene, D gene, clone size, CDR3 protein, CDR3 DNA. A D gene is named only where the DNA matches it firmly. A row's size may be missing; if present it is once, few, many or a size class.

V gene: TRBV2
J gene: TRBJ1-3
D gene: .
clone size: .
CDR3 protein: CACTGGVGNTIYF
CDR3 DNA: TGTGCCTGTACCGGGGGCGTTGGAAACACCATATATTTT

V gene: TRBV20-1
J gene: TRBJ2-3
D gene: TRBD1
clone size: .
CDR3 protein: CSARVGGTGTQYF
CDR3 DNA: TGCAGTGCAAGGGTAGGGGGCACAGGCACGCAGTATTTT

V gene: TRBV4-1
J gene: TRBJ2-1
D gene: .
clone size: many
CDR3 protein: CASSQPTRSSYNEQFF
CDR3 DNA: TGCGCCAGCAGCCAACCGACTAGGAGCTCCTACAATGAGCAGTTCTTC

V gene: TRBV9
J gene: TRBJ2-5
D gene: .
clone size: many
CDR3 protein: CASSPPGRVDEETQYF
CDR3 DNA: TGTGCCAGCAGCCCCCCGGGCAGGGTCGACGAAGAGACCCAGTACTTC

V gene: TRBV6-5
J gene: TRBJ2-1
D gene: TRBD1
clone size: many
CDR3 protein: CASRTGGGNEQFF
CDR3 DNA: TGTGCCAGCAGGACAGGGGGAGGCAATGAGCAGTTCTTC

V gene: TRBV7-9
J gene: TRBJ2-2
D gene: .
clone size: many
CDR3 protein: CASSLVAFLSNTGELFF
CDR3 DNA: TGTGCCAGCAGCTTAGTCGCGTTTTTGTCGAACACCGGGGAGCTGTTTTTT

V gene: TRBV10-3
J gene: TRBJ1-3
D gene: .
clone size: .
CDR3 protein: CAISARDRVGSGNTIYF
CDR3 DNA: TGTGCCATCAGTGCTAGAGATAGGGTGGGCTCTGGAAACACCATATATTTT

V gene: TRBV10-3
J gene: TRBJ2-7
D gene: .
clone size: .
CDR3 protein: CAIISYEQYF
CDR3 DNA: TGTGCCATCATCTCCTACGAGCAGTACTTC

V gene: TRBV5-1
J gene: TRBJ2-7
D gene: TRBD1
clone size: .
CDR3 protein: CASSSDRDRGYEQYF
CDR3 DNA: TGCGCCAGCAGCTCGGACCGTGACAGGGGTTACGAGCAGTACTTC

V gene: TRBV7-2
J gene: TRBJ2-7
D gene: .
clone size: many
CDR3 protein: CASSFSGRTYEQYF
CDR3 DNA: TGTGCCAGCAGCTTCAGTGGCAGAACCTACGAGCAGTACTTC

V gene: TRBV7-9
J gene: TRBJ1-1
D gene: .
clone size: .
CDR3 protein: CSSSTTGNTGAFF
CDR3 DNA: TGTTCCAGCAGCACGACTGGTAACACTGGAGCTTTCTTT

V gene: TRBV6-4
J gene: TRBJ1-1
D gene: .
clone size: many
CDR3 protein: CASSINPRTEAFF
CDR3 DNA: TGTGCCAGCAGCATCAATCCTAGGACTGAAGCTTTCTTT

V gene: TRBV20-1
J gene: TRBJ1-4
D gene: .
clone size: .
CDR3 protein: CSGGGLAKNIVEKLFF
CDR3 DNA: TGCAGTGGAGGGGGGTTAGCCAAAAACATCGTAGAAAAACTGTTTTTT

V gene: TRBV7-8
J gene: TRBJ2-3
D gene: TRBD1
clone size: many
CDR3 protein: CASSRQGAGTDTQYF
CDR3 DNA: TGTGCCAGCAGCCGGCAGGGGGCTGGGACAGATACGCAGTATTTT

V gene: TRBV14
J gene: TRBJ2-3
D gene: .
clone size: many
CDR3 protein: CASSPRAGRDTDTQYF
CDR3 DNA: TGTGCCAGCAGCCCCCGGGCAGGGCGGGACACAGATACGCAGTATTTT

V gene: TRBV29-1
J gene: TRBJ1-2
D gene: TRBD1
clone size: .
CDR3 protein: CSSPGQGVGGYTF
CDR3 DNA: TGCAGCTCCCCCGGACAGGGCGTAGGTGGCTACACCTTC

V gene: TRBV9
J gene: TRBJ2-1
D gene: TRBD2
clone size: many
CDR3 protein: CASSRGTSKGNEQFF
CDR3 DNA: TGTGCCAGCAGCAGAGGGACTAGTAAAGGGAATGAGCAGTTCTTC

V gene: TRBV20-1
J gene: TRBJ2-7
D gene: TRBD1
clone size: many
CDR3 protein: CSARALTGVIVYEQYF
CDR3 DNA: TGCAGTGCTAGGGCCCTCACAGGGGTGATTGTCTACGAGCAGTACTTC

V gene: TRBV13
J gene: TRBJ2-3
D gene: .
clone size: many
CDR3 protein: CASSSRSSLTDTQYF
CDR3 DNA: TGTGCCAGCAGCTCCCGGAGTAGCCTCACAGATACGCAGTATTTT

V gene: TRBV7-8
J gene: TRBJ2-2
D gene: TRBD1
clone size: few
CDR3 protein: CASRPWTGEGEELFF
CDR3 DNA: TGTGCCAGCCGCCCGTGGACAGGAGAAGGCGAGGAGCTGTTTTTT

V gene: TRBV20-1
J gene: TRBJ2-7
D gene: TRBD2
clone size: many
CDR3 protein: CSAPGLAGVREQYF
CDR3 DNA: TGCAGTGCTCCAGGACTAGCGGGAGTGAGGGAGCAGTACTTC

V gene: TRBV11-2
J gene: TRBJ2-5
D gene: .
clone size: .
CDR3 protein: CASSLRGDSKGETQYF
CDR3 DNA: TGTGCCAGCAGCTTGAGAGGGGATAGCAAAGGAGAGACCCAGTACTTC

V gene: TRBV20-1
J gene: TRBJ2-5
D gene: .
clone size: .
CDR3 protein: CSASHAGSTGETQYF
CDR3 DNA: TGCAGTGCTAGTCATGCGGGTTCCACCGGGGAGACCCAGTACTTC

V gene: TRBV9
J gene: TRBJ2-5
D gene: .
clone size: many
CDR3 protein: CASSLSGRQTQYF
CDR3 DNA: TGTGCCAGCAGCTTGAGCGGCCGGCAGACCCAGTACTTC

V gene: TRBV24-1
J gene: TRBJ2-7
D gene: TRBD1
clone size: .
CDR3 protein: CATSDGTGGNEQYF
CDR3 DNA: TGTGCCACCAGTGATGGGACAGGGGGGAACGAGCAGTACTTC

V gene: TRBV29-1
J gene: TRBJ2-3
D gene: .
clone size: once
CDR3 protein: CSVGQVEDTQYF
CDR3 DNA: TGCAGCGTCGGTCAGGTAGAAGATACGCAGTATTTT

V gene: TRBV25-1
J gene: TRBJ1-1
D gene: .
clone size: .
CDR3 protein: CASGPGRVTEAFF
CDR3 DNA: TGTGCCAGCGGGCCCGGCAGGGTCACTGAAGCTTTCTTC

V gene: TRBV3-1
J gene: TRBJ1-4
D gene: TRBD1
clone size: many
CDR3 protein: CASSPWTGEGKLFF
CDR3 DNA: TGTGCCAGCAGCCCTTGGACAGGGGAGGGAAAACTGTTTTTT

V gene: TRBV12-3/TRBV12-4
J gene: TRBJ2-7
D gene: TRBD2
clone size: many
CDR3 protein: CASSRSKLSGSGYEQYF
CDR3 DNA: TGTGCCAGCAGCCGATCCAAACTTAGCGGGAGTGGCTACGAGCAGTACTTC

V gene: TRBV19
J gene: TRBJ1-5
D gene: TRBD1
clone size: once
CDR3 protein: CASSLQGDTSSQGNQPQHF
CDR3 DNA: TGTGCCAGTAGTTTGCAGGGGGACACCAGCAGTCAGGGGAATCAGCCCCAGCATTTT

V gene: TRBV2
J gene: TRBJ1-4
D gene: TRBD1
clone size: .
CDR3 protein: CASAPDRGNGNLFF
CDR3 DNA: TGTGCCAGCGCACCGGACAGGGGTAATGGAAACCTGTTTTTT

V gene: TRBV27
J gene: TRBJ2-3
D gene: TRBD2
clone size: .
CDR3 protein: CVSRSSGSRGTQYF
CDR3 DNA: TGTGTCAGCAGGAGCAGCGGGAGTCGAGGTACGCAGTATTTT

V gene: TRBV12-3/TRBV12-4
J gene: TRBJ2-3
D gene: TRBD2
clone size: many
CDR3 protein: CASSPQRGSTDTQYF
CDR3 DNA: TGTGCCAGCAGTCCCCAGCGGGGGAGCACAGATACGCAGTATTTT

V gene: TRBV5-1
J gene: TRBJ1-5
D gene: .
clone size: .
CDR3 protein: CAGSPRGGNEPQHF
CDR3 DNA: TGCGCCGGCAGTCCCAGGGGAGGCAATGAGCCCCAGCATTTT

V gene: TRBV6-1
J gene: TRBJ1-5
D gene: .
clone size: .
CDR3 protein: CASRMGLGGQPQHF
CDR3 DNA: TGTGCCAGCAGGATGGGACTAGGAGGGCAGCCCCAGCATTTT

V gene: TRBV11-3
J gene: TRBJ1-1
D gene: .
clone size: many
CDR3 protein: CASSLGAGMNTEAFF
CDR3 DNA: TGTGCCAGCAGCTTAGGTGCCGGAATGAACACTGAAGCTTTCTTT

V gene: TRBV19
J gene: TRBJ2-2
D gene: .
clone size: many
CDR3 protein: CASSRTRGSVGELFF
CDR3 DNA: TGTGCCAGTAGCCGTACTAGGGGGTCGGTCGGGGAGCTGTTTTTT

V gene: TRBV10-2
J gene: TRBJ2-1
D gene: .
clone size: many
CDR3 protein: CASMRETNINEQFF
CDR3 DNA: TGCGCCAGCATGAGGGAAACCAATATCAATGAGCAGTTCTTC

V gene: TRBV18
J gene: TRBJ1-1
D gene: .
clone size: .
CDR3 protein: CASSPPIAMNAEAFF
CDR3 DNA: TGTGCCAGCTCACCACCTATAGCGATGAACGCTGAAGCTTTCTTT

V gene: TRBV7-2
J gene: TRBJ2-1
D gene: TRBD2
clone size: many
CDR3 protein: CASSLDSGASYNEQFF
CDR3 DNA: TGTGCCAGCAGCTTAGATAGCGGGGCTTCCTACAATGAGCAGTTCTTC

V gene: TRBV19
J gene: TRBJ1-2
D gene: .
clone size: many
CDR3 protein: CASSLNHGYTF
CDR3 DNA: TGTGCCAGTAGTTTGAACCATGGCTACACCTTC

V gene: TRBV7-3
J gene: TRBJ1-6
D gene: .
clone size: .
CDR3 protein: CASSLVWVSPLNF
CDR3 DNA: TGTGCTAGCAGCTTGGTATGGGTTTCACCCCTCAACTTT

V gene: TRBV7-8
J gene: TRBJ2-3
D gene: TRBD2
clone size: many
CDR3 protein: CASSLVGGNAADTQYF
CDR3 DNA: TGTGCCAGCAGCTTAGTGGGGGGGAATGCGGCAGATACGCAGTATTTT

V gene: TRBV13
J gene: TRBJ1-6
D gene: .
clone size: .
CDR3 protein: CASSPPGGGSPLHF
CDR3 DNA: TGTGCCAGCAGCCCACCGGGCGGCGGGTCACCCCTCCACTTT

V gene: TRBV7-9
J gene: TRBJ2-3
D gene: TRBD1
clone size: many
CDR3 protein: CASSLDRGLTDTQYF
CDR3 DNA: TGTGCCAGCAGCCTAGACAGGGGGCTCACAGATACGCAGTATTTT

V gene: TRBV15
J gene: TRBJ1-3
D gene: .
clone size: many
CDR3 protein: CATSRDPRSRPGNTIYF
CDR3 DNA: TGTGCCACCAGCAGAGATCCGCGCAGCAGGCCCGGAAACACCATATATTTT

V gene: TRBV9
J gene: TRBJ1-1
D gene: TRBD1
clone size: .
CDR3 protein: CASSVTGRMNTEAFF
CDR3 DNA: TGTGCCAGCAGCGTGACAGGGCGAATGAACACTGAAGCATTCTTT

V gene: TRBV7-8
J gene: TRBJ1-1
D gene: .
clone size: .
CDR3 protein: CASSSEAGIEAFF
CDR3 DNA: TGTGCCAGCAGCTCCGAGGCTGGGATCGAAGCTTTCTTT

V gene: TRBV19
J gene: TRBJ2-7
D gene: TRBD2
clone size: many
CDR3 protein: CASSIFAGESYEQYF
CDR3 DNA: TGTGCCAGTAGTATTTTTGCGGGAGAGTCCTACGAGCAGTACTTC

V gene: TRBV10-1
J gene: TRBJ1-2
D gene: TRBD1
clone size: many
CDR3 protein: CASSDGTGGADGYTF
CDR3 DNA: TGCGCCAGCAGTGACGGGACAGGGGGCGCGGATGGCTACACCTTC

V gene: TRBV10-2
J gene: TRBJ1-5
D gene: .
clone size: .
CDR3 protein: CASGRRMNTEAFFGGVAEPQHF
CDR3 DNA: .

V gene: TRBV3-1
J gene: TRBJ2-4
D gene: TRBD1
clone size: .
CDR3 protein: CASSQEGGRRVQYF
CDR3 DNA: TGTGCCAGCAGCCAAGAAGGGGGCAGAAGGGTTCAGTACTTC